Below, one T cell receptor beta chain is given with its context. Some clones are missing from TCRdb's copy, which holds only in-frame ones; the method was immunoSEQ multiplex PCR. The sample carries approximately 28,000 clones, 65% to 85% recorded once. The germline V gene has CDR1 LGHNA and CDR2 YNFKEQ. V was pared by 0 bases and J by 2 bases, with 8 bases of the junction left unmatched. The CDR3 length is 18 residues. This sample is part of a study of blood T cell dynamics during melanoma immunotherapy. About the research overall: Patients with metastatic melanoma got pembrolizumab or nivolumab-ipilimumab as first-line care.

Time point described: week 3, after first cycle of checkpoint inhibitor. One draw preceded checkpoint blockade; another followed its first cycle at week 3. Patients had no prior systemic cancer treatment, immunosuppressants or other active cancers. The chain has TRBV4-2 and TRBJ2-5; TRBD2 matches 11 bases. The TCR originated in a human donor with melanoma. The starting material was blood, obtained from a patient treated with checkpoint blockade. The CDR3 sequence is CASSQDLAGGPTQETQYF. CDR3 in DNA: TGTGCCAGCAGCCAAGATCTAGCGGGAGGCCCCACGCAAGAGACCCAGTACTTC.